This T cell receptor (beta chain) was captured by sequencing in a study of shared clonotypes between healthy human individuals. Findings and limits, study-wide: Of the naive CD4 clonotypes, roughly 5.5% were shared across a few donors. All-four-donor shared clonotypes had higher generation probabilities than non-shared clonotypes did.

This CDR3 has 16 amino acids. The V segment lost 1 base and the J segment 4 bases; nucleotides outside the gene matches: 4. The V gene's germline CDR1 is SGHAT and CDR2 FQNNGV. On this clone itself: Its antigen remains unknown.

Produced via immunoSEQ multiplex PCR; TCRdb's table is partial and in-frame only. The sample holds millions of clones, roughly 95% seen once. Naive CD8 cells lacked CD45RO, underwent positive selection for CCR7 and left out terminally differentiated effector memory CD45RA+ cells. The TCR was taken from a man between 18 and 29 years old in good health. Material for sequencing was naive CD8+ T cells sorted from blood. This chain uses TRBV11-2 with TRBJ2-1; 10 positions agree with TRBD2. CDR3 bases: TGTGCCAGCAGCTTAGGGGGACTAGCGCATTACAATGAGCAGTTCTTC. Translating gives CASSLGGLAHYNEQFF.